This T cell receptor beta chain originates from a study of cytomegalovirus exposure and HLA in healthy donors. V shed 3 bases, J shed 9 bases, and the junction held 10 bases outside the gene matches. This CDR3 is built from 16 residues. Looked up from germline, CDR1 is KGHSH and CDR2 is LQKENI. PCR involved 60 Vbeta and 13 Jbeta primers. Produced via immunoSEQ multiplex PCR; TCRdb's table is partial and in-frame only. This sample has around 150,000 clones, with about 76% found just once. The TCR was taken from a human donor in good health. Sequenced: PBMCs. The chain carries TRBV18 and TRBJ2-1; 11 bases fit TRBD2. The CDR3 DNA reads as TGTGCCAGCTCACCCTTATCCGGGACTAGCGGAGGTGAGCAGTTCTTC. Translation gives CASSPLSGTSGGEQFF.